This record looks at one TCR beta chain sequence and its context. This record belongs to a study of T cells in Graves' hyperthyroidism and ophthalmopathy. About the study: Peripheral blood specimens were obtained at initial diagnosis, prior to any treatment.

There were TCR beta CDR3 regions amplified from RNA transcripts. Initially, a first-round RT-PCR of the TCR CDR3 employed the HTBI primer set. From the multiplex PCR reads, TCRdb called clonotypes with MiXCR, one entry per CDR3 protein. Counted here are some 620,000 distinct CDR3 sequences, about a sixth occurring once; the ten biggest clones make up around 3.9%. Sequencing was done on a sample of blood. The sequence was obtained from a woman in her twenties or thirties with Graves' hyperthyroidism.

The CDR3 DNA reads as TGTGCCTGGAGCACGAACAGGGGCATCGACTATGGCTACACCTTC. It is translated as CAWSTNRGIDYGYTF. The chain combines TRBV30 with TRBJ1-2; 7 positions agree with TRBD1. The CDR3 spans 15 residues. The junction had 10 bases not matched to a gene; V was cut back by 3 bases and J by 3 bases. CDR1 and CDR2 (germline): GTSNPN, SVGIG (reference sequence).